This T cell receptor beta chain comes out of a study of control samples from healthy donors and cancer patients. The CDR3 totals 16 residues. The germline V gene has CDR1 SGHRS and CDR2 YFSETQ. Trimming removed 2 bases from V and 4 bases from J, with 18 bases in between. Profiled with immunoSEQ multiplex PCR; TCRdb holds only in-frame clones, not every one. The sample lists about 36,000 clones, around 93% seen once, with over 1.5% in the top ten. Material for sequencing was PBMCs. The receptor was derived from a man aged 35 to 55 with colorectal cancer. This chain connects TRBV5-1 to TRBJ1-1; D might be TRBD1 (6 bases). The CDR3 coding sequence is TGCGCCAGCAGCTTCACTAACAGGGTGGGTTTCACTGAAGCTTTCTTT. Translated, it gives CASSFTNRVGFTEAFF.